This T cell receptor (beta chain) was captured in a study of glioma-infiltrating T cells. Germline V CDR1 and CDR2: MNHEY, SMNVEV (reference sequence). V lost 3 bases and J 1 base, leaving 13 bases between the germline ends. The CDR3 has 16 amino acids. This clonotype was seen many times. The iRepertoire nested amplicon-rescue multiplex PCR amplified TCR alpha and beta CDR3s from RNA. TCRdb ran MiXCR on the multiplex PCR reads and lists one entry per CDR3 protein. The sample shows approximately 400,000 distinct CDR3 sequences, roughly two fifths of them seen only once. The chain employs TRBV27 and TRBJ1-5; the D is unclear. The receptor was isolated from a human donor with low-grade glioma or glioblastoma, undergoing nonglioma brain surgery, or in good health (not recorded which). Sequenced sample: glioma tissue, nonneoplastic brain tissue, or PBMCs (not recorded which). The CDR3 protein is CASSFTGFGSNQPQHF. DNA for the CDR3: TGTGCCAGCAGTTTTACGGGGTTTGGAAGCAATCAGCCCCAGCATTTT.